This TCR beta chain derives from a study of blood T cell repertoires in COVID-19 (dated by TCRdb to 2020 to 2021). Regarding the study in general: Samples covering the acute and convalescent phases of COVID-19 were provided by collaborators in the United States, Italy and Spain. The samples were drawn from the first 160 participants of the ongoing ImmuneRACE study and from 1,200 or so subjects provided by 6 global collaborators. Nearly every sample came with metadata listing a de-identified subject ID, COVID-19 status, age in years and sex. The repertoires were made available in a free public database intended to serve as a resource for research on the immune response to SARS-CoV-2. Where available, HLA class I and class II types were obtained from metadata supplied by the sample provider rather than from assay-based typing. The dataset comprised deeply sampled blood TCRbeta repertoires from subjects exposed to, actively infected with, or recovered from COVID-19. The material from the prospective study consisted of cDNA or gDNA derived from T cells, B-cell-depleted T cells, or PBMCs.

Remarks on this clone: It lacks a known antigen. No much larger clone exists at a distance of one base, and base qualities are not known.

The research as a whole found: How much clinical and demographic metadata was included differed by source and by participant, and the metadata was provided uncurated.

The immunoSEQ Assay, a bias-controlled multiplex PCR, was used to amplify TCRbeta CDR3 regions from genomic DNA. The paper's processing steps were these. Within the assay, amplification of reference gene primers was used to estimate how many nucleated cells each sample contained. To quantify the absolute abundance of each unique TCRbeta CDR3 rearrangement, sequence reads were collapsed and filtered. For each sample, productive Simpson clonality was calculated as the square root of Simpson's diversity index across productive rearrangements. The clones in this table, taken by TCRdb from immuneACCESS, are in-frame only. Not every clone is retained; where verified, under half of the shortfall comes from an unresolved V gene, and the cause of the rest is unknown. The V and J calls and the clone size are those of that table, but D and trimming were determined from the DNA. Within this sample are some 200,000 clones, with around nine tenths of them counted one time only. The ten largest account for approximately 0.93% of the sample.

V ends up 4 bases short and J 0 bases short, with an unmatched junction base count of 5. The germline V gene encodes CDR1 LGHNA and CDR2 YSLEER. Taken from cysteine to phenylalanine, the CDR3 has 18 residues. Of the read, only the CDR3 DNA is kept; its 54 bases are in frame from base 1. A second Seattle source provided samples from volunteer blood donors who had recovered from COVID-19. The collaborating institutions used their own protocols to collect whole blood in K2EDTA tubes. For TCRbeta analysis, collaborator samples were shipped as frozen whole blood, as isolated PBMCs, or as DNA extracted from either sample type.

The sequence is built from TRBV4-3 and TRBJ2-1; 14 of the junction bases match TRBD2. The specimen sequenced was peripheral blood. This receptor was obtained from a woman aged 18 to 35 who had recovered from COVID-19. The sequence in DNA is TGCGCCAGCAGCCTTGGACTAGCGGGGGGACCCTCCTACAATGAGCAGTTCTTC. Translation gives CASSLGLAGGPSYNEQFF.